This TCR beta chain came from a study of OX40 agonist ivuxolimab in advanced cancers. This CDR3 has 16 amino acids. The ends lost 5 bases at V and 1 base at J; junction bases unmatched: 9. CDR1 SNHLY and CDR2 FYNNEI come from the germline V gene. Only in-frame clones appear in the TCRdb table, and some are missing; sequencing was by immunoSEQ multiplex PCR. The data contain approximately 12,000 clones, approximately 69% of them singletons. This clone occurred once. The sample in question was CD4+ or CD8+ T cells sorted from blood, obtained in a trial of the OX40 agonist ivuxolimab. This TCR was recovered from an adult with an advanced solid tumor such as melanoma, head and neck, liver or kidney cancer. The chain couples TRBV2 to TRBJ1-1, with 8 bases matching TRBD1. CDR3 DNA: TGTGCCAGCAGTCTCGACGACAGGGGAGAGAACACTGAAGCTTTCTTT. Translating gives CASSLDDRGENTEAFF.